This T cell receptor beta chain emerged from a study of shared clonotypes between healthy human individuals. With regard to this clone: Its cognate antigen is unknown.

The CDR3 contains 14 residues. Per the germline V gene, CDR1 is SQVTM and CDR2 is ANQGSEA. Trimming took off 4 bases at V and 0 bases at J, with 13 bases between the two ends. Clones were sequenced by immunoSEQ multiplex PCR, and TCRdb holds only the in-frame ones, with some missing. The data show about 1.1 million clones, 60% to 80% seen once. Study findings and constraints: The sharing of around 5% of naive CD4 clonotypes was seen across a handful of donors.

Sequenced input: memory CD4+ T cells from PBMCs. As for subset: CD45RA-negative fraction. This receptor was taken from a man aged 18 to 30 in good health. Some clones in this sample may be carry-over from other donors' samples. The chain recombines TRBV29-1 with TRBJ2-7; D uncertain. The DNA of the CDR3 is TGCAGCGTTGGTCTAGGCCGAAGCTCCTACGAGCAGTACTTC. This sequence encodes CSVGLGRSSYEQYF.